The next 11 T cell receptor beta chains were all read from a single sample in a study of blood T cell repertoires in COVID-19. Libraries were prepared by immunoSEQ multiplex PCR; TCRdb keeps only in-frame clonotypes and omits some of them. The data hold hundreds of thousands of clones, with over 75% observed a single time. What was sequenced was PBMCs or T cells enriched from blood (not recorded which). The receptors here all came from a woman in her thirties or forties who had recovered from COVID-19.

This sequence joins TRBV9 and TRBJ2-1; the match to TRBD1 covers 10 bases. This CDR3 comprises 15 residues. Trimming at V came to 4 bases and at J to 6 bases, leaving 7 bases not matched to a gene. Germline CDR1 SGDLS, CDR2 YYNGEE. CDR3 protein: CASSSRDRGSNEQFF. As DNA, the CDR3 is TGTGCCAGCAGCAGTCGGGACAGGGGATCCAATGAGCAGTTCTTC.

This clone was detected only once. CDR3 bases: TGTGCCAGCAGTTTTGTGGGGCGCGGGGACCAGCCCCAGCATTTT. It is translated as CASSFVGRGDQPQHF. This sequence joins TRBV28 and TRBJ1-5, with a tentative D call TRBD1 (5 bases). V was cut by 3 bases and J by 7 bases, with 16 bases left in between. The germline CDR1 and CDR2 sequences are MDHEN and SYDVKM. The CDR3 has 15 amino acids. Combining the CDR3 with reference TRBV28 and TRBJ1-5 gives the whole variable domain DVKVTQSSRYLVKRTGEKVFLECVQDMDHENMFWYRQDPGLGLRLIYFSYDVKMKEKGDIPEGYSVSREKKERFSLILESASTNQTSMYLCASSFVGRGDQPQHFGDGTRLSIL.

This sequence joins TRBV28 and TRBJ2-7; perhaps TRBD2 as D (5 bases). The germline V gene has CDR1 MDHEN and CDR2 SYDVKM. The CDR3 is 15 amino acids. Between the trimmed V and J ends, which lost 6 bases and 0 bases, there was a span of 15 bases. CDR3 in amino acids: CASSPPTEGSYEQYF. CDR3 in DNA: TGTGCCAGCAGCCCTCCAACCGAGGGCTCCTACGAGCAGTACTTC.

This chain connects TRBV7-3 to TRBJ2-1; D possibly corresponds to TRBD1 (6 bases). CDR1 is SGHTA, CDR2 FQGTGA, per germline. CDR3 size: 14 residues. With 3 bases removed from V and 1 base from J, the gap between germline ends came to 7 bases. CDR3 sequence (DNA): TGTGCCAGCAGCTTGGGGGCATCCTACAATGAGCAGTTCTTC. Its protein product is CASSLGASYNEQFF.

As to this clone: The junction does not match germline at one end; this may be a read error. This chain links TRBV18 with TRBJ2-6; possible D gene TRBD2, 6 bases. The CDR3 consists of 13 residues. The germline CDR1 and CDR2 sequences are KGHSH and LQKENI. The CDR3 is CASSPPGLNRLAF. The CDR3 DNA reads TGTGCCAGCTCACCACCGGGACTTAATCGGCTGGCTTTC.

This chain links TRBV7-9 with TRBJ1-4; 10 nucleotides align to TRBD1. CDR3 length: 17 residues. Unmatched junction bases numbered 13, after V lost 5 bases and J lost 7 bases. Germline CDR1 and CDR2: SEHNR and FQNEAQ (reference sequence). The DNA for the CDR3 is TGTGCCAGCAGCCCGGGCCTCGACAGGGGGCGGAGTGAAAAACTGTTTTTT. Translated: CASSPGLDRGRSEKLFF.

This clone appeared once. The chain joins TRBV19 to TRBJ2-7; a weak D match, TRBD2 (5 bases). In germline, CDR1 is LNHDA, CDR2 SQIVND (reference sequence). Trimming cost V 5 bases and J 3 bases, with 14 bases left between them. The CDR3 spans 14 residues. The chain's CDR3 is CASSPDSRVYEQYF. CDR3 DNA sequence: TGTGCCAGTAGTCCGGACTCTAGGGTCTACGAGCAGTACTTC.

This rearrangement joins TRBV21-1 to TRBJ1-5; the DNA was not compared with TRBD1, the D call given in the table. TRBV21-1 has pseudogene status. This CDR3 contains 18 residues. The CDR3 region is CASSKAKNRQGRDQPQHF. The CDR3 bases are TGTGCCAGCAGCAAAGCGAAGAATAGACAGGGGAGGGATCAGCCCCAGCATTTT.

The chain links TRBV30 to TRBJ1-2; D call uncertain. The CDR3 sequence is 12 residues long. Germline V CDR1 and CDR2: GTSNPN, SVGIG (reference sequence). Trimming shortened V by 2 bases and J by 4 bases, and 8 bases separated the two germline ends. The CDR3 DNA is TGTGCCTGGAGTCCGCGCGTCTATGGCTACACCTTC. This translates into CAWSPRVYGYTF. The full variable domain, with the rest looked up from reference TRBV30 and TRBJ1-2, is SQTIHQWPATLVQPVGSPLSLECTVEGTSNPNLYWYRQAAGRGLQLLFYSVGIGQISSEVPQNLSASRPQDRQFILSSKKLLLSDSGFYLCAWSPRVYGYTFGSGTRLTVV.

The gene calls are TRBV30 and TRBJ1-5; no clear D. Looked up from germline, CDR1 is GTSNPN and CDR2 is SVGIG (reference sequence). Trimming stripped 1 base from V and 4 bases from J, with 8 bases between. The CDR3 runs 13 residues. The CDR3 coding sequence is TGTGCCTGGAGTGACAGTGTAAATCAGCCCCAGCATTTT. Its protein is CAWSDSVNQPQHF.

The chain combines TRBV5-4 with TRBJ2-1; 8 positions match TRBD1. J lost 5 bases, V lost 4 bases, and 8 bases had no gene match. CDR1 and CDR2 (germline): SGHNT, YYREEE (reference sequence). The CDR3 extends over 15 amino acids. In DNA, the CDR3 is TGTGCCAGCAGCGGCCCGCAGGGGGCAAACAATGAGCAGTTCTTC. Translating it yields CASSGPQGANNEQFF.